This T cell receptor beta chain stems from a study of cytomegalovirus exposure and HLA in healthy donors. The wider study: Of the donors genotyped, several hundred in all, 75% to 85% fell in the Caucasian-associated ancestry cluster. Findings of the study overall: The study reported that TCR beta sequences accurately predicted HLA-A and HLA-B alleles in most subjects. There were some V segments, including TRBV6-2 and TRBV6-3, excluded as indistinguishable.

Concerning this clone itself: Its target is not known. In the same sample, other DNA sequences code for this CDR3.

60 Vbeta and 13 Jbeta primers were used in PCR. Measured with immunoSEQ multiplex PCR; TCRdb has only the in-frame clones, and not every one. The sample shows 150,000 to 200,000 clones, 68% of them seen only once. CDR1 and CDR2 from the germline V gene are SGHRS and YFSETQ. The CDR3 loop spans 14 amino acids. Deletions cut 1 base from V and 0 bases from J, with 7 bases between. The source material was PBMCs. This receptor was taken from a middle-aged man in good health and CMV-seronegative. The J gene is TRBJ1-1, the V gene TRBV5-1, with D tentatively TRBD1 (5 bases). CDR3 sequence (DNA): TGCGCCAGCAGCTTGCAGGGTATGAACACTGAAGCTTTCTTT. This encodes CASSLQGMNTEAFF.